This TCR beta chain was captured in a study of vaccination and CD4 T cells after COVID-19. This CDR3 is 16 amino acids long. The germline gives CDR1 MNHEY, CDR2 SVGAGI. V gave up 4 bases and J gave up 4 bases, with 20 bases separating them. The Oncomine TCR Beta short-read assay generated sequence data from the DNA of cultured CD4+ T cells. TCRdb called the PCR reads again in MiXCR, with one record for every CDR3 protein. The profile shows approximately 7,500 distinct CDR3 sequences, around 31% of them singletons. A note on this clonotype: Its antigen is currently unknown.

The treatment here: 10-day PBMC culture with coronavirus spike peptide pools or control peptides (ViraFEST assay). CD4+ T cells of the unexposed donor were collected before the COVID-19 pandemic (2011-2018). Sequenced material: CD4+ T cells from blood, cultured in vitro. The TCR originated in a human donor in good health. The chain recombines TRBV6-5 with TRBJ2-7; weak D call: TRBD1 (6 bases). The CDR3 protein is CASSLTGTLVSYEQYF. Written as DNA, the CDR3 is TGTGCCAGCAGTTTAACTGGGACACTGGTATCGTACGAGCAGTACTTC.